This TCR beta chain was recovered during a study of blood T cell repertoires in COVID-19. About the study: Italy, Spain and the United States were the sources of the convalescent and acute COVID-19 samples.

This CDR3 spans 13 amino acids. Germline V CDR1 and CDR2: SGHRS, YFSETQ. Trimming stripped 1 base from V and 4 bases from J, with 8 bases between. Authors' processing steps: For nucleated cells, counts were estimated from reference gene primer amplification. Sequenced by immunoSEQ multiplex PCR; TCRdb stores in-frame clones only, minus some. The DNA gave D and trimming, while V, J and clone size come from that table. This sample has around 95,000 clones, with about 83% found just once. Material for sequencing was peripheral blood. The chain is built from TRBV5-1 and TRBJ2-5, with D maybe TRBD1 (5 bases). This clonotype originated in a human donor in a cohort sampled during active COVID-19. This CDR3 is CASSLLGAETQYF. DNA of the CDR3: TGCGCCAGCAGCTTGCTAGGGGCAGAGACCCAGTACTTC.